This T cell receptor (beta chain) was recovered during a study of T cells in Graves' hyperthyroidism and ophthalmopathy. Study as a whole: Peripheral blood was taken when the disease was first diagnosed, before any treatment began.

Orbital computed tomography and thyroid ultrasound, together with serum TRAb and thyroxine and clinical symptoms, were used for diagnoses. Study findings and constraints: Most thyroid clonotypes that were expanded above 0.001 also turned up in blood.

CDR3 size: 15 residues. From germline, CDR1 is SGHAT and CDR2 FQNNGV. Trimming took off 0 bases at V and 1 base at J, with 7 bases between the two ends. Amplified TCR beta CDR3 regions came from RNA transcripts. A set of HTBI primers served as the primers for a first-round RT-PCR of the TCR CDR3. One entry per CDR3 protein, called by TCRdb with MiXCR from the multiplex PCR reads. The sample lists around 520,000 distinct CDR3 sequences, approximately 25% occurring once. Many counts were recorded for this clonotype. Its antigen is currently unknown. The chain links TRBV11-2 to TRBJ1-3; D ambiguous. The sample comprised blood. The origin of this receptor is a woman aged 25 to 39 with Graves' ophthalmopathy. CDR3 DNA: TGTGCCAGCAGCTTAGATTCGGGATCTGGAAACACCATATATTTT. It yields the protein CASSLDSGSGNTIYF.